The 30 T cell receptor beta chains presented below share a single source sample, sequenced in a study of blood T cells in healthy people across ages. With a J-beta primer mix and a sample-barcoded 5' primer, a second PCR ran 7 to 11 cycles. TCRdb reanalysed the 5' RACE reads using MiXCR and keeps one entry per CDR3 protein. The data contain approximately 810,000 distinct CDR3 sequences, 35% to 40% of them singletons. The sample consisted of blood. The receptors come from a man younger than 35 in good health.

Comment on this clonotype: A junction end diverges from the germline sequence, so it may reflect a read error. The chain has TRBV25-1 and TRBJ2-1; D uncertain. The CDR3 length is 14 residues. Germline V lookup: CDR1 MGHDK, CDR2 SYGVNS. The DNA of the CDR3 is TGTGCCAGCAGGGAATTAGGCTCCTACAATGAGCAGTTCTTC. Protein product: CASRELGSYNEQFF.

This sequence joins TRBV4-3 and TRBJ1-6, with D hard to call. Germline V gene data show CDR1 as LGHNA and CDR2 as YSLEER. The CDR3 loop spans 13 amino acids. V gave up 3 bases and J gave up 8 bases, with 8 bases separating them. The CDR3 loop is CASSQENHSPLHF. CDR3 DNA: TGCGCCAGCAGCCAGGAAAACCATTCACCCCTCCACTTT.

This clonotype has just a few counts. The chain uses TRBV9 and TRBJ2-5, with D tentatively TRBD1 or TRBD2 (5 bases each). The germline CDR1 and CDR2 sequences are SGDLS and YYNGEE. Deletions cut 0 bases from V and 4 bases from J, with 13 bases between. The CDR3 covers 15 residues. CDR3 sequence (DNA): TGTGCCAGCAGCGTAGCCAACTCAGGGACAGAGACCCAGTACTTC. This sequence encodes CASSVANSGTETQYF.

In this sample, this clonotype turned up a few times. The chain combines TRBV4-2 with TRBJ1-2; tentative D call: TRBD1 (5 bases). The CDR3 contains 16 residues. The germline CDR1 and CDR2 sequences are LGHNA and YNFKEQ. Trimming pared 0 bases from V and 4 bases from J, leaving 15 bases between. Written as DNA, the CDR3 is TGTGCCAGCAGCCAAGATCGGAGGGGCGCGGGCTATGGCTACACCTTC. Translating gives CASSQDRRGAGYGYTF.

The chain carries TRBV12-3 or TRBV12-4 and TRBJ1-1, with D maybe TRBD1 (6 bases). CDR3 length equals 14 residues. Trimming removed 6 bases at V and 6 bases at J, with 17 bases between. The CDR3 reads CASSRRTGGSEAFF. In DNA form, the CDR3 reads TGTGCCAGCAGCCGCCGGACTGGGGGCTCTGAAGCTTTCTTT.

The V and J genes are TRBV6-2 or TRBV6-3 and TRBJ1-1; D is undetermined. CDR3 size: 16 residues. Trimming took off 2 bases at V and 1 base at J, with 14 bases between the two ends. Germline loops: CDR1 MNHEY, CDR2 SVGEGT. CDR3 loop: CASSYGRTIRNTEAFF. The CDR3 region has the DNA TGTGCCAGCAGTTACGGCAGGACCATTAGGAACACTGAAGCTTTCTTT.

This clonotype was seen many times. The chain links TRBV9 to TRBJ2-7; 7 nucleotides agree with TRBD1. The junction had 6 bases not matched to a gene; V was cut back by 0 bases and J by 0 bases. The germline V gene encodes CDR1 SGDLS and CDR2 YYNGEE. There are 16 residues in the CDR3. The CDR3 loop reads CASSVASGQFSYEQYF. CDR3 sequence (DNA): TGTGCCAGCAGCGTAGCTTCGGGACAGTTCTCCTACGAGCAGTACTTC.

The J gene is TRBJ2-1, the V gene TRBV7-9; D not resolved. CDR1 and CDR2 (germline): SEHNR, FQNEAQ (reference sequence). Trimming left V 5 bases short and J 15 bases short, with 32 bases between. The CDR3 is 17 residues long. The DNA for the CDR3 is TGTGCCAGCAGCCCAGACACCAATGATCGAGGACCGCCGATTCGGTTCTTC. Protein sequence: CASSPDTNDRGPPIRFF.

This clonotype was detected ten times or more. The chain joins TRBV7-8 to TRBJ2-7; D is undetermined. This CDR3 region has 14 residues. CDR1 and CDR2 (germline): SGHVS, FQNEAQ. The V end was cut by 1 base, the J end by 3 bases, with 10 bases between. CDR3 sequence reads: CASSLVAPNYEQYF. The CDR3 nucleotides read TGTGCCAGCAGCTTAGTAGCCCCTAACTACGAGCAGTACTTC.

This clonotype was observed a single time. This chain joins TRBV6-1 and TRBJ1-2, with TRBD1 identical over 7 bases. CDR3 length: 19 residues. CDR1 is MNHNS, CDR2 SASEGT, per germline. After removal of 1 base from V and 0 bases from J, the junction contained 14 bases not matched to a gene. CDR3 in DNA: TGTGCCAGCAGTGAAGTCTCGACAGGGACCCTACTAACTAACTATGGCTACACCTTC. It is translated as CASSEVSTGTLLTNYGYTF.

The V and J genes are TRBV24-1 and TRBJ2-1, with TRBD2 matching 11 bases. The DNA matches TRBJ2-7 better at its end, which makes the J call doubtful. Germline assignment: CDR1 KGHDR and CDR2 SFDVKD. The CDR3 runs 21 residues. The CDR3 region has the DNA TGTGCCACCCTAGTGATTTTAAGACTAGCGGGGTCCTACCCCTCCTACAATGAGCAGTACTTC. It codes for CATLVILRLAGSYPSYNEQYF.

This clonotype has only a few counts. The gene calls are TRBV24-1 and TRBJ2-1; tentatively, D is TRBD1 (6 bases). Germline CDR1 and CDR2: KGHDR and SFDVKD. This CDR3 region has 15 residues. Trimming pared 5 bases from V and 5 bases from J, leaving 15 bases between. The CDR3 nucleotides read TGTGCCACCAGTGCAGAGGGACACAATAACAATGAGCAGTTCTTC. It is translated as CATSAEGHNNNEQFF.

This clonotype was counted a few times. The CDR3 nucleotides read TGCAGCGTTGAAGTAGAGGGGGCGAGCTCCTACGAGCAGTACTTC. This translates into CSVEVEGASSYEQYF. The chain employs TRBV29-1 and TRBJ2-7, with TRBD1 matching 7 bases. Germline values: CDR1 SQVTM, CDR2 ANQGSEA. The CDR3 runs to 15 residues. V dropped 1 base and J dropped 0; count of bases not matched to a gene: 6.

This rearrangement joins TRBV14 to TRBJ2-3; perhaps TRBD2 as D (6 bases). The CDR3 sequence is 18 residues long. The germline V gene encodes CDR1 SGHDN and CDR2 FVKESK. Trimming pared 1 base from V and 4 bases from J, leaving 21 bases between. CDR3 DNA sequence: TGTGCCAGCAGCCAAGGAGCGTCGGTGATAGCGGAGCCAGATACGCAGTATTTT. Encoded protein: CASSQGASVIAEPDTQYF.

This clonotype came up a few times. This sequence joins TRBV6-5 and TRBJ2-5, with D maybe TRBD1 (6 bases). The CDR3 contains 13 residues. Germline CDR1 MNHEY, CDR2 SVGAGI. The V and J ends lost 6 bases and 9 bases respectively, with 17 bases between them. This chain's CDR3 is CASSSGAERPQYF. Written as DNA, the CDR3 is TGTGCCAGCAGCTCAGGGGCCGAAAGGCCCCAGTACTTC.

The CDR3 sequence is CASSFSSGSYNEQFF. The CDR3 nucleotides are TGTGCCAGCAGTTTTTCTAGCGGGTCCTACAATGAGCAGTTCTTC. The J gene is TRBJ2-1, the V gene TRBV12-3 or TRBV12-4; TRBD2 matches 8 bases. The CDR3 loop spans 15 amino acids. With 3 bases clipped from V and 1 base from J, the junction kept 2 bases outside the gene matches.

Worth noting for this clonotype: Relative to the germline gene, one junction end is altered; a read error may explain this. The CDR3 here is CASSDGTGGLNAQFF. As DNA, the CDR3 is TGTGCCAGCAGCGACGGGACAGGGGGCCTCAATGCGCAGTTCTTC. The J gene is TRBJ2-1, the V gene TRBV5-4, with 12 bases matching TRBD1. The germline V gene has CDR1 SGHNT and CDR2 YYREEE (reference sequence). The CDR3 is made up of 15 amino acids.

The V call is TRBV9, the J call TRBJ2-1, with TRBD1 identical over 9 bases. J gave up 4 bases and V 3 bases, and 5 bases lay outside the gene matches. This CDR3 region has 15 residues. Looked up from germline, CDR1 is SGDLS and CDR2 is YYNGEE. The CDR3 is CASSGRDREYNEQFF. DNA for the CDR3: TGTGCCAGCAGCGGCCGGGACAGGGAGTACAATGAGCAGTTCTTC.

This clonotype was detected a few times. The CDR3 nucleotides read TGTGCCAGCAGCGGCTTCCAGAGCACTGAAGCTTTCTTT. Protein product: CASSGFQSTEAFF. This chain joins TRBV25-1 and TRBJ1-1; D not certain. The V and J ends lost 6 bases and 4 bases respectively, with 12 bases between them. Germline loops: CDR1 MGHDK, CDR2 SYGVNS. This CDR3 has 13 amino acids.

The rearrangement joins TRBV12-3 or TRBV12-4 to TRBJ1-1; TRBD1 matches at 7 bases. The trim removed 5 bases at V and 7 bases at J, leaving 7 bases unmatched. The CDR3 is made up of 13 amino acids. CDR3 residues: CASSLLRTGEAFF. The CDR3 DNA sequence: TGTGCCAGCAGTCTCCTACGGACAGGTGAAGCTTTCTTT.

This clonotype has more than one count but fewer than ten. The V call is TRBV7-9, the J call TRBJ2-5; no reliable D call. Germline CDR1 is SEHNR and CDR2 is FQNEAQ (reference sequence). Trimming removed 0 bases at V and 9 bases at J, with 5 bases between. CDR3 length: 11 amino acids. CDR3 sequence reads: CASSLAESQYF. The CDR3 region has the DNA TGTGCCAGCAGCTTAGCGGAGTCCCAGTACTTC. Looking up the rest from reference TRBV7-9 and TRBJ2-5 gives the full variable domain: DTGVSQNPRHKITKRGQNVTFRCDPISEHNRLYWYRQTLGQGPEFLTYFQNEAQLEKSRLLSDRFSAERPKGSFSTLEIQRTEQGDSAMYLCASSLAESQYFGPGTRLLVL.

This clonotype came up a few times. The CDR3 region is CASSGATGRTDTQYF. The CDR3 nucleotides read TGTGCCAGCAGCGGGGCGACAGGCCGCACAGATACGCAGTATTTT. This chain joins TRBV12-3 or TRBV12-4 and TRBJ2-3; TRBD1 might be the D (6 bases). The CDR3 is 15 residues long. V was clipped by 6 bases and J by 1 base, with 14 bases between them.

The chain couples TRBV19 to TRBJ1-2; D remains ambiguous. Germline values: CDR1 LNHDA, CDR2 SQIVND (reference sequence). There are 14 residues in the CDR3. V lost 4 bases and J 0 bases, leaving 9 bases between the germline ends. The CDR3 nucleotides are TGTGCCAGTAGTAATCCTGGGGCTAACTATGGCTACACCTTC. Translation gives CASSNPGANYGYTF.

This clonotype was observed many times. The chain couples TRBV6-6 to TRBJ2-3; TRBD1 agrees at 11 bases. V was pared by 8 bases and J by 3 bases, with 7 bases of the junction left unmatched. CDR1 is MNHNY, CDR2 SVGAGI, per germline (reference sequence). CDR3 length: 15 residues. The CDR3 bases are TGTGCCAGCCACGACCGGGACAGGGGGACAGATACGCAGTATTTT. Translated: CASHDRDRGTDTQYF.

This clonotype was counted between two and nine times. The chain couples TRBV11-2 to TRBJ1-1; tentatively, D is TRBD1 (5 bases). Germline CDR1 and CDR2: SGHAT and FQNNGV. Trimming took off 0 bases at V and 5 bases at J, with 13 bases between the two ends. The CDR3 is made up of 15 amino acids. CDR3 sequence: CASSLDGGALTEAFF. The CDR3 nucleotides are TGTGCCAGCAGCTTAGATGGCGGGGCGCTAACTGAAGCTTTCTTT.

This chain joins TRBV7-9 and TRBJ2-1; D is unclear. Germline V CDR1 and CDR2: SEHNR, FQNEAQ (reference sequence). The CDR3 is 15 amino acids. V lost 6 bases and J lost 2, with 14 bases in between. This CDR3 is CASSQRENPYNEQFF. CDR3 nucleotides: TGTGCCAGCAGTCAGAGAGAGAACCCCTACAATGAGCAGTTCTTC.

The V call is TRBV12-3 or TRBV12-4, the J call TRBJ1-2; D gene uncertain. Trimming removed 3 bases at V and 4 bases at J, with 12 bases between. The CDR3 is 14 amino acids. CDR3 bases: TGTGCCAGCAGTTTCGCAAGTGGAGGCTATGGCTACACCTTC. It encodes CASSFASGGYGYTF.

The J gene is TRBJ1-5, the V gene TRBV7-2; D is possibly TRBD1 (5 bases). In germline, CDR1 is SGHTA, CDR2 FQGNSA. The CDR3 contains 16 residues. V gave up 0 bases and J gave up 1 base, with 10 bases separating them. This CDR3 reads CASSLAAGTSNQPQHF. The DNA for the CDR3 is TGTGCCAGCAGCTTAGCAGCAGGGACGAGCAATCAGCCCCAGCATTTT.

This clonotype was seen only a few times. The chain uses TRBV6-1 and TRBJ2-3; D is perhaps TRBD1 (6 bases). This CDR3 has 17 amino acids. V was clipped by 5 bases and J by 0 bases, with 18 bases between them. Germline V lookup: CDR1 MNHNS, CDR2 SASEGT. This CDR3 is CASSISGTFGSTDTQYF. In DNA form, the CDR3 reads TGTGCCAGCAGTATATCCGGGACATTCGGTAGCACAGATACGCAGTATTTT.

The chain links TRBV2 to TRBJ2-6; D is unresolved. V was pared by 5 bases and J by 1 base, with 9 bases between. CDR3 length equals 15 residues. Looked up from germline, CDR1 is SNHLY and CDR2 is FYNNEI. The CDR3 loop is CASSPNRSGANVLTF. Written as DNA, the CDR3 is TGTGCCAGCAGTCCCAATAGGTCTGGGGCCAACGTCCTGACTTTC.